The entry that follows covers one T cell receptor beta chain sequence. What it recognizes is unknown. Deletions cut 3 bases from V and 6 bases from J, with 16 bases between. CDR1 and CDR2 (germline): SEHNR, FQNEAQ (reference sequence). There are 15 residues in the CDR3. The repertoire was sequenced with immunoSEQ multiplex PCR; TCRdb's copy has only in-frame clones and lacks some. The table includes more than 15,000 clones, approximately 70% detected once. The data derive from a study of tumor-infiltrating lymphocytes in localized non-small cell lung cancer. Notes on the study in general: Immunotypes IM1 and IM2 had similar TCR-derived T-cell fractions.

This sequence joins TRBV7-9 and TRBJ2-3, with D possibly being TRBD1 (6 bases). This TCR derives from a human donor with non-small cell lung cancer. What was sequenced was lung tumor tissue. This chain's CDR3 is CASSFGTSLIDTQYF. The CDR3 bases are TGTGCCAGCAGCTTCGGGACATCCTTGATCGATACGCAGTATTTT.